This T cell receptor (beta chain) was recorded in a study of PD-L1 blockade in urothelial cancer. Study summary: Each participant's history included 0 to 3 prior chemotherapy regimens. Among blood samples, the median T cell count was some 150,000. Blood drawn 3 weeks (second dose) and 6 weeks after treatment start was analyzed.

As for this clone: The antigen remains unidentified.

Study-level points and caveats: Pretreatment TCR clonality in blood under the median foretold superior survival.

Time point here: pretreatment peripheral blood. Germline CDR1 MRHNA, CDR2 SNTAGT. With V trimmed by 6 bases and J by 4 bases, 7 bases remained unmatched. This CDR3 comprises 15 residues. Sequenced by immunoSEQ multiplex PCR; TCRdb stores in-frame clones only, minus some. The data contain tens of thousands of clones, about 75% of them seen just once; the ten biggest clones take up about 4.1%. The chain is built from TRBV6-4 and TRBJ2-1, with 9 bases that match TRBD2. Sequenced material: PBMCs, taken around atezolizumab (anti-PD-L1) treatment. The clonotype comes from a man aged 65 to 85 with urothelial cancer. The CDR3 sequence: CASSETSGIYNEQFF. As DNA, the CDR3 is TGTGCCAGCAGCGAGACTAGCGGCATTTACAATGAGCAGTTCTTC.